This is a list of T cell receptor beta chains from one sample in a study of blood T cell repertoires in COVID-19. Assay used: immunoSEQ multiplex PCR; TCRdb lists only in-frame clones, some missing. The profile shows about 320,000 clones, roughly nine tenths of them singletons. What was sequenced was peripheral blood. Source of these receptors: a woman under 40 with COVID-19, enrolled during active disease. Both conserved end residues are part of each CDR3. The order of the fields is clone size, J gene, D gene, V gene, CDR3 DNA, CDR3 protein. A D gene is named only where the DNA matches it firmly. Clone size appears in some rows only: once, few, many, or a class for an expanded clone.

>-|TRBJ2-2|TRBD1|TRBV3-1/TRBV3-2
TGTGCCAGCGTCTCCGGGACAGGGACCCGCAGGACCCCCGGGGAGCTGTTTTTT
CASVSGTGTRRTPGELFF
>-|TRBJ1-6|TRBD1|TRBV6-4
TGTGCCAGCAGTGACGCCTCAGGGGGAAATTCACCCCTCCACTTT
CASSDASGGNSPLHF
>-|TRBJ1-2|-|TRBV28
TGTGCCATCCCAGGCGTGTATGGCTACACCTTC
CAIPGVYGYTF
>-|TRBJ2-3|-|TRBV4-1
TGCGCCAGCAGCCGTGCGGATACGCAGTATTTT
CASSRADTQYF
>-|TRBJ2-2|-|TRBV24-1
TGTGCCACCGCTACAGCGAACACCGGGGAGCTGTTTTTT
CATATANTGELFF
>-|TRBJ2-2|-|TRBV7-2
TGTGCCAGCAGCCGAATAAGGGGCGGGGAGCTGTTTTTT
CASSRIRGGELFF
>-|TRBJ1-1|TRBD1|TRBV11-2
TGTGCCAGCAGCTTGAGACAGGGGGAGGTCGCTGAAGCTTTCTTT
CASSLRQGEVAEAFF
>-|TRBJ1-1|-|TRBV5-1
TGCGCCAGCACTAGGTCCGGGGTAGACACTGAAGCTTTCTTT
CASTRSGVDTEAFF
>-|TRBJ2-3|-|TRBV19
TGTGCCAGTAGTATAGGTTACAACACAGATACGCAGTATTTT
CASSIGYNTDTQYF
>-|TRBJ2-7|-|TRBV27
TGTGCCAGCAGTTTCGGGGGTAGCGAGCAGTACTTC
CASSFGGSEQYF
>-|TRBJ1-4|-|TRBV6-5
TGTGCCAGCAGTTTACAGGACAAACTGTTTTTT
CASSLQDKLFF
>-|TRBJ2-3|TRBD2|TRBV9
TGTGCCAGCAGCTCAACCGCAGGGCAGCGGGGAGATACGCAGTATTTT
CASSSTAGQRGDTQYF
>-|TRBJ2-7|-|TRBV5-1
TGCGCCAGCAGCTTGGGAGCACTATCCCGGGAGCAGTACTTC
CASSLGALSREQYF
>-|TRBJ2-7|-|TRBV5-4
TGTGCCAGCAGCTACGGCTACGAGCAGTACTTC
CASSYGYEQYF
>-|TRBJ1-1|TRBD1|TRBV5-1
TGCGCCAGCAGCTTGAACAGGGGATTTGGCACTGAAGCTTTCTTT
CASSLNRGFGTEAFF
>-|TRBJ2-1|-|TRBV4-1
TGCGCCAGCAGTCCCCGAGTCCCCCCGGAGGCCAATGAGCAGTTCTTC
CASSPRVPPEANEQFF
>once|TRBJ1-5|-|TRBV21-1
TGTGCCAGCAGCCTCCTTGGCGGACAGGGGGATGACAATCCCAATCAGCCCCAGCATTTT
CASSLLGGQGDDNPNQPQHF
>-|TRBJ2-5|TRBD1|TRBV5-1
TGCGCCAGCAGCACAGGACAGGGGGCATTTGAGACCCAGTACTTC
CASSTGQGAFETQYF
>-|TRBJ2-5|TRBD2|TRBV10-3
TGTGCCATCAGTGACCTGAAGGTGGGACTAGCGGGGGTTCAAGAGACCCAGTACTTC
CAISDLKVGLAGVQETQYF
>-|TRBJ2-3|TRBD1|TRBV6-5
TGTGCCAGCAGACGTGGACAGGGGGGAAGAGATACGCAGTATTTT
CASRRGQGGRDTQYF
>-|TRBJ1-6|-|TRBV9
TGTGCCAGCAGCGCCCCCGGAGATTCACCCCTCCACTTT
CASSAPGDSPLHF
>-|TRBJ2-5|-|TRBV7-2
TGTGCCAGCAGCCCGAGCGTAGGGACCCAGTACTTC
CASSPSVGTQYF
>-|TRBJ1-5|TRBD1|TRBV6-5
TGTGCCAGCAGCGAGACAGGGAGGACAAATCAGCCCCAGCATTTT
CASSETGRTNQPQHF
>-|TRBJ2-3|-|TRBV4-1
TGCGCCAGCAGCCAATCCACTTCGGATACGCAGTATTTT
CASSQSTSDTQYF
>-|TRBJ2-5|-|TRBV2
TGTGCCAGCAGGTCCCAGGGGGGAGGAGAAGAGACCCAGTACTTC
CASRSQGGGEETQYF
>-|TRBJ2-1|-|TRBV28
TGTGCCAGCAGTCGCCTGGGGCGGGGCCCCGATGAGCAGTTCTTC
CASSRLGRGPDEQFF
>-|TRBJ2-5|-|TRBV4-2
TGTGCCAGCAGCCAAGTTCAGCCCGGGGGATGGGAGACCCAGTACTTC
CASSQVQPGGWETQYF
>-|TRBJ2-7|-|TRBV13
TGTGCCAGCAGCTTTCGACAGCCCTACGAGCAGTACTTC
CASSFRQPYEQYF